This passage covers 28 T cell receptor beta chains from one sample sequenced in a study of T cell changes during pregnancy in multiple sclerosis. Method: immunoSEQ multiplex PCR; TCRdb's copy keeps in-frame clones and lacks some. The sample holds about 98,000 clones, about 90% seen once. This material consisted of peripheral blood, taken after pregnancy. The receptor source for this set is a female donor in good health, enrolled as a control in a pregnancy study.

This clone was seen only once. CDR3 sequence reads: CASSFEGIQETQYF. The CDR3, as DNA: TGCGCCAGCAGCTTTGAGGGAATACAAGAGACCCAGTACTTC. The chain couples TRBV5-1 to TRBJ2-5, with D perhaps matching TRBD2 (5 bases). The CDR3 consists of 14 residues. The V gene's germline CDR1 is SGHRS and CDR2 YFSETQ. Trimming took 2 bases from V and 2 from J, leaving 10 bases between them.

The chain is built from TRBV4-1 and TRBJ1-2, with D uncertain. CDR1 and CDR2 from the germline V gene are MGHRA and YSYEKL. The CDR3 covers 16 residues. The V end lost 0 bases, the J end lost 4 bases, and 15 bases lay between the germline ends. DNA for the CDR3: TGCGCCAGCAGCCAAGATCGGAGGGAGGGCCTCTATGGCTACACCTTC. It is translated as CASSQDRREGLYGYTF.

In nucleotides, the CDR3 is TGTGCCACCCGCCATGAAGACAGGGGTTACGAGCAGTACTTC. Translating gives CATRHEDRGYEQYF. V usage is TRBV15 and J usage is TRBJ2-7; the match to TRBD1 covers 8 bases. The V gene end was trimmed by 8 bases and the J gene end by 4 bases; junction bases not matched to a gene: 10. The germline CDR1 and CDR2 sequences are LNHNV and YYDKDF (reference sequence). This CDR3 has 14 residues.

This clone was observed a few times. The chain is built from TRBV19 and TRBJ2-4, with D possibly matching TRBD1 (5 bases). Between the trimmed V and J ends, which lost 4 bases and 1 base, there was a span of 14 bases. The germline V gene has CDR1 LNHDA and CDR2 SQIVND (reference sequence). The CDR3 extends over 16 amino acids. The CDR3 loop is CASSNQGIAAKNIQYF. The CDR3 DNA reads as TGTGCCAGTAGTAACCAGGGCATTGCGGCCAAAAACATTCAGTACTTC.

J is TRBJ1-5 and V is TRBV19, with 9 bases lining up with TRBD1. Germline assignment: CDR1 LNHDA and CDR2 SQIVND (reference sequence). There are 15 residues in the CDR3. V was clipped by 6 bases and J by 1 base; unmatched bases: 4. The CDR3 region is CASSPGTGSNQPQHF. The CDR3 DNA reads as TGTGCCAGTAGCCCCGGGACAGGGAGCAATCAGCCCCAGCATTTT.

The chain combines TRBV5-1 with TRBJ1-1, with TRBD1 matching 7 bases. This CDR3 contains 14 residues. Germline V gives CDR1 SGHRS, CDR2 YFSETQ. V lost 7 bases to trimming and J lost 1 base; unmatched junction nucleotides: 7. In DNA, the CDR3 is TGCGCCAGCGCCACTCCAGGGGGGAACACTGAAGCTTTCTTT. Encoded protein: CASATPGGNTEAFF.

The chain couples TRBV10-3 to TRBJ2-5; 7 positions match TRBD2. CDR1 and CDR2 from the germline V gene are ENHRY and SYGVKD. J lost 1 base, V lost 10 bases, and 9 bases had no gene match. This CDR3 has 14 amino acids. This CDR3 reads CATKSGTLQETQYF. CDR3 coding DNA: TGTGCCACGAAAAGCGGGACGCTCCAAGAGACCCAGTACTTC.

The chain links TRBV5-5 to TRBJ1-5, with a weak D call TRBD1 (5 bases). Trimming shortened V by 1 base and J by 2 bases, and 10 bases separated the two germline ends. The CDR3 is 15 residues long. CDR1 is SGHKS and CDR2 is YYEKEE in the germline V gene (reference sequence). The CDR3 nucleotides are TGTGCCAGCAGCTTGAGGGGAATTGGCAATCAGCCCCAGCATTTT. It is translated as CASSLRGIGNQPQHF.

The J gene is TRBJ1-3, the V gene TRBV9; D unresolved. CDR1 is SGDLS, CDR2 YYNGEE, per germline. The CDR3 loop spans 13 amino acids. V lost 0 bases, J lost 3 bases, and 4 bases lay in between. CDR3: CASSVAGGNTIYF. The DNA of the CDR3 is TGTGCCAGCAGCGTAGCCGGTGGAAACACCATATATTTT.

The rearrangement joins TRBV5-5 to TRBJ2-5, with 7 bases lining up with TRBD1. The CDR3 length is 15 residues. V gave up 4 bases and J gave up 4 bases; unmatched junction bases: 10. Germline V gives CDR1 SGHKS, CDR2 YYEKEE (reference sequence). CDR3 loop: CASSRGTGVGETQYF. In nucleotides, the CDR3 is TGTGCCAGCAGCCGAGGTACAGGGGTGGGAGAGACCCAGTACTTC.

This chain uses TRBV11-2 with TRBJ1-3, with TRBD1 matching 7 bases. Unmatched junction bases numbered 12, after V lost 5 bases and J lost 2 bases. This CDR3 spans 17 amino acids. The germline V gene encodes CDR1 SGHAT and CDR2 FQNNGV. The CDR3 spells CASSHEFGTGAGNTIYF. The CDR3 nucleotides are TGTGCCAGCAGCCATGAATTCGGTACAGGGGCTGGAAACACCATATATTTT.

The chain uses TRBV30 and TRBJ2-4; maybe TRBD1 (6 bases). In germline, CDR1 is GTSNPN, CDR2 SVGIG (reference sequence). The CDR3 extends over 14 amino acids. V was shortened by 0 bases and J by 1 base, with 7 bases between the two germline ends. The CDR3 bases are TGTGCCTGGAGTGTAAGGGGGGCCAAAAACATTCAGTACTTC. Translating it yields CAWSVRGAKNIQYF. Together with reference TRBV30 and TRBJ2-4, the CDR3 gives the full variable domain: SQTIHQWPATLVQPVGSPLSLECTVEGTSNPNLYWYRQAAGRGLQLLFYSVGIGQISSEVPQNLSASRPQDRQFILSSKKLLLSDSGFYLCAWSVRGAKNIQYFGAGTRLSVL.

The CDR3 reads CASSSPHSGIMNTEAFF. The CDR3 bases are TGTGCCAGCAGCTCTCCCCACAGCGGGATTATGAACACTGAAGCTTTCTTT. The chain recombines TRBV7-8 with TRBJ1-1; D is unclear. The V gene's germline CDR1 is SGHVS and CDR2 FQNEAQ. The CDR3 runs to 17 residues. Deletions cut 4 bases from V and 0 bases from J, with 18 bases between. The complete variable domain, with remaining parts taken from reference TRBV7-8 and TRBJ1-1, reads GAGVSQSPRYKVAKRGQDVALRCDPISGHVSLFWYQQALGQGPEFLTYFQNEAQLDKSGLPSDRFFAERPEGSVSTLKIQRTQQEDSAVYLCASSSPHSGIMNTEAFFGQGTRLTVV.

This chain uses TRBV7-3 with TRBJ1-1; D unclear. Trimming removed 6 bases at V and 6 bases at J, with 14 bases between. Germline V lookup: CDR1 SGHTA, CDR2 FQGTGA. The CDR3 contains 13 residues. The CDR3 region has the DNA TGTGCCAGCAGTTCCTTTTTAGAGGCTGAAGCTTTCTTT. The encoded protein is CASSSFLEAEAFF.

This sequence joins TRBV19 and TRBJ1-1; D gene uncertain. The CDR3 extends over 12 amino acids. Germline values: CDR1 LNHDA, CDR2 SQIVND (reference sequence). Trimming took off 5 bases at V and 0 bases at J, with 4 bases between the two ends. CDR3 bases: TGTGCCAGTAGTCTAATGAACACTGAAGCTTTCTTT. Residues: CASSLMNTEAFF.

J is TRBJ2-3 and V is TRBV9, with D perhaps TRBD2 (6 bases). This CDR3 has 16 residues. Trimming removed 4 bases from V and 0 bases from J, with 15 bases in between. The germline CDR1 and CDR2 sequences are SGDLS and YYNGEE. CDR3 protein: CASSTPSEYSTDTQYF. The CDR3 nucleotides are TGTGCCAGCAGCACCCCTAGCGAGTATAGCACAGATACGCAGTATTTT.

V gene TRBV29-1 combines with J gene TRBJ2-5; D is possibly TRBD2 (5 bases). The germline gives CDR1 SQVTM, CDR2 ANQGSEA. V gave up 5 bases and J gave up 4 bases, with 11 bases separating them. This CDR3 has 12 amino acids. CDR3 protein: CSVTDGGETQYF. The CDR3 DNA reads TGCAGCGTTACGGACGGAGGAGAGACCCAGTACTTC.

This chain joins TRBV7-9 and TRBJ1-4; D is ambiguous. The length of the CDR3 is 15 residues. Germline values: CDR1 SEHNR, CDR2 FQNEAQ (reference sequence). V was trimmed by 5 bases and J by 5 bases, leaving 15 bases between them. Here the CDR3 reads CASSPLGRENEKLFF. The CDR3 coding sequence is TGTGCCAGCAGCCCGTTAGGGAGAGAAAATGAAAAACTGTTTTTT.

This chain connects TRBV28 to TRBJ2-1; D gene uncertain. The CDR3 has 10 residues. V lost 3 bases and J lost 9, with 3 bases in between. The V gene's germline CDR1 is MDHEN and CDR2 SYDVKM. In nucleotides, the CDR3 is TGTGCCAGCAGTTTTCGTGAGCAGTTCTTC. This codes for CASSFREQFF.

In DNA, the CDR3 is TGTGCCAGCAGCCAAGGGGCTGTGACTAGCCCGGAGGACCAGTACTTC. It codes for CASSQGAVTSPEDQYF. The rearrangement uses TRBV4-2 and TRBJ2-5; TRBD2 aligns across 7 bases. Germline V lookup: CDR1 LGHNA, CDR2 YNFKEQ. V was pared by 1 base and J by 10 bases, with 15 bases of the junction left unmatched. CDR3 length: 16 amino acids.

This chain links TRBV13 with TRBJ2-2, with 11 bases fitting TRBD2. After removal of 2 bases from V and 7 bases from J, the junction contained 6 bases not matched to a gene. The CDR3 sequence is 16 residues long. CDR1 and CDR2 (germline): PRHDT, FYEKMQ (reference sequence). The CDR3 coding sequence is TGTGCCAGCAGCTTATTAGCGGGAGGGCCGTTCGGGGAGCTGTTTTTT. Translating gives CASSLLAGGPFGELFF. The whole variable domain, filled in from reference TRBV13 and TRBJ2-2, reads AAGVIQSPRHLIKEKRETATLKCYPIPRHDTVYWYQQGPGQDPQFLISFYEKMQSDKGSIPDRFSAQQFSDYHSELNMSSLELGDSALYFCASSLLAGGPFGELFFGEGSRLTVL.

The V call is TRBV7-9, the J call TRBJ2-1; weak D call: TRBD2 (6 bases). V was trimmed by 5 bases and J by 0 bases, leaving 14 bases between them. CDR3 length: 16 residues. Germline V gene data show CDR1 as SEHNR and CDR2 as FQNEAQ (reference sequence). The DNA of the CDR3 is TGTGCCAGCAGCCGAGCCCCCGGGAGCTCCTACAATGAGCAGTTCTTC. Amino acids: CASSRAPGSSYNEQFF.

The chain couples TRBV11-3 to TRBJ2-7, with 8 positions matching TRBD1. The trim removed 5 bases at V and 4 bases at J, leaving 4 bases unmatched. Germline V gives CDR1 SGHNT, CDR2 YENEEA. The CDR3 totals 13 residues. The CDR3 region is CASSAGQGYEQYF. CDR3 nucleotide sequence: TGTGCCAGCAGCGCCGGACAGGGATACGAGCAGTACTTC.

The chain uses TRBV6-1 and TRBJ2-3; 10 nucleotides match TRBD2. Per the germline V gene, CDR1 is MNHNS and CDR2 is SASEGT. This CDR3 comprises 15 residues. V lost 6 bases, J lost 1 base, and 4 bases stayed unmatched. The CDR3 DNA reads TGTGCCAGCAGACCCGGGACTAGCGGCACAGATACGCAGTATTTT. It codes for CASRPGTSGTDTQYF.

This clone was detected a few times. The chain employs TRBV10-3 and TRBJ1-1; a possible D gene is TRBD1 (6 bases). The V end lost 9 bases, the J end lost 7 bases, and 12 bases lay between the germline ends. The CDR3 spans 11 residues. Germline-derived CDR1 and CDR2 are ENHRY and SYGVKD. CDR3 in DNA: TGTGCCATTCGGACAGTGCATGAAGCTTTCTTT. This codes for CAIRTVHEAFF.

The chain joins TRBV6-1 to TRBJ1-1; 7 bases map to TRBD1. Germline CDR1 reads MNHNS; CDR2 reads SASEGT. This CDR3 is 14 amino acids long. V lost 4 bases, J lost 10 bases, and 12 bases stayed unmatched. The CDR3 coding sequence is TGTGCCAGCAGTGTAATTCGACAGGGTCCCCGAGCTTTCTTT. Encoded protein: CASSVIRQGPRAFF.

DNA of the CDR3: TGTGCCATGTTCAGGGGTGAAAAACTGTTTTTT. Amino acids: CAMFRGEKLFF. The J gene is TRBJ1-4, the V gene TRBV11-3; D is perhaps TRBD1 (6 bases). Germline loops: CDR1 SGHNT, CDR2 YENEEA. The length of the CDR3 is 11 residues. Trimming left V 10 bases short and J 7 bases short, with 10 bases between. Combining the CDR3 with reference TRBV11-3 and TRBJ1-4 gives the whole variable domain EAGVVQSPRYKIIEKKQPVAFWCNPISGHNTLYWYLQNLGQGPELLIRYENEEAVDDSQLPKDRFSAERLKGVDSTLKIQPAELGDSAVYLCAMFRGEKLFFGSGTQLSVL.

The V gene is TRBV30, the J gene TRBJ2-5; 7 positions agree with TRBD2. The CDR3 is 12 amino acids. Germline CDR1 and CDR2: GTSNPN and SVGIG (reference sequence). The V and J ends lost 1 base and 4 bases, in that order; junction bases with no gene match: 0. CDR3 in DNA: TGTGCCTGGAGTGGCGGGAGAGAGACCCAGTACTTC. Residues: CAWSGGRETQYF. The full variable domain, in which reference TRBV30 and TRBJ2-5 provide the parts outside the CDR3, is SQTIHQWPATLVQPVGSPLSLECTVEGTSNPNLYWYRQAAGRGLQLLFYSVGIGQISSEVPQNLSASRPQDRQFILSSKKLLLSDSGFYLCAWSGGRETQYFGPGTRLLVL.